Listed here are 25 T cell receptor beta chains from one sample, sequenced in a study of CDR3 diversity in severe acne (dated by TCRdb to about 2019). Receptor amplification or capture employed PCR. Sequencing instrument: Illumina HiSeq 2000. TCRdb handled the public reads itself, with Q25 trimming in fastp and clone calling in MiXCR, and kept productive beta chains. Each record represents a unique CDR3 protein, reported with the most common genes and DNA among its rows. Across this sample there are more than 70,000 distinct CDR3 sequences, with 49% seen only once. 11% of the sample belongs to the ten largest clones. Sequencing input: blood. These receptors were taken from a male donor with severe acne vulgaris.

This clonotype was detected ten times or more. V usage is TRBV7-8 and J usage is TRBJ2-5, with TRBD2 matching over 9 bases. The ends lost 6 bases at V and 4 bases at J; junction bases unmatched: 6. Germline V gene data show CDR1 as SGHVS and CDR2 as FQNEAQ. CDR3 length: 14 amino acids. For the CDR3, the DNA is TGTGCCAGCAGACCGGCGGGGGGGGGAGAGACCCAGTACTTC. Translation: CASRPAGGGETQYF.

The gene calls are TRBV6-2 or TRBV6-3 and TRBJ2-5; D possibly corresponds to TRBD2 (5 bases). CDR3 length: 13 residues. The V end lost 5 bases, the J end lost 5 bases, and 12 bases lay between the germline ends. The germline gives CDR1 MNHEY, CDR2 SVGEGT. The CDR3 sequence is CASSAEVEETQYF. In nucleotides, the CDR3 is TGTGCCAGCAGTGCGGAGGTTGAGGAGACCCAGTACTTC.

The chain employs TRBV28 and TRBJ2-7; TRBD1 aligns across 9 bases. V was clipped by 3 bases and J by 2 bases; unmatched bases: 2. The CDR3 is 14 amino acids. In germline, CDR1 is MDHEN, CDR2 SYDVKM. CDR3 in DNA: TGTGCCAGCAGTTTCCGGGACAGGGCCTACGAGCAGTACTTC. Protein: CASSFRDRAYEQYF. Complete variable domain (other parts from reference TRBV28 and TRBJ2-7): DVKVTQSSRYLVKRTGEKVFLECVQDMDHENMFWYRQDPGLGLRLIYFSYDVKMKEKGDIPEGYSVSREKKERFSLILESASTNQTSMYLCASSFRDRAYEQYFGPGTRLTVT.

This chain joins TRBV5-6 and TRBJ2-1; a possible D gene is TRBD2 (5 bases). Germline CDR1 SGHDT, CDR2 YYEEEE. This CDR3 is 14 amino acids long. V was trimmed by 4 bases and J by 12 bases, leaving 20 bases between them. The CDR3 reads CASSPGVDGNTQFF. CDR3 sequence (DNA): TGTGCCAGCAGCCCTGGAGTGGACGGGAATACGCAGTTCTTC.

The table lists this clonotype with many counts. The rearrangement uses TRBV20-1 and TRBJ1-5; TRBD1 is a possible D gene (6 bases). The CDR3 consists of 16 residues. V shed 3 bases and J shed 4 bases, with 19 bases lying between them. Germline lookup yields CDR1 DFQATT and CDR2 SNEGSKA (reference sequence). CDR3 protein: CSASVGGLGRNQPQHF. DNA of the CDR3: TGCAGTGCTAGCGTTGGGGGGCTCGGACGGAATCAGCCCCAGCATTTT.

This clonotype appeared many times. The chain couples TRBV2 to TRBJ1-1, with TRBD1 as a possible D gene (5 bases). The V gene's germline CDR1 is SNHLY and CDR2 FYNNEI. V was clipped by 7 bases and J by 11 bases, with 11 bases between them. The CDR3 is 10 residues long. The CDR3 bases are TGTGCCAGCAACGGGGCGAGGGCTTTCTTT. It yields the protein CASNGARAFF.

CDR3 nucleotide sequence: TGTGCCAGCAGACGGGAGGGCATCCACGAGCAGTACTTC. Protein product: CASRREGIHEQYF. The gene calls are TRBV2 and TRBJ2-7; 8 nucleotides agree with TRBD2. In germline, CDR1 is SNHLY, CDR2 FYNNEI. The ends lost 6 bases at V and 5 bases at J; junction bases unmatched: 6. This CDR3 comprises 13 residues.

The CDR3 spells CASTKLALTTYEQYF. The CDR3 DNA reads TGTGCCAGCACCAAACTAGCGCTGACTACCTACGAGCAGTACTTC. The chain employs TRBV11-2 and TRBJ2-7; 7 bases agree with TRBD2. The germline V gene encodes CDR1 SGHAT and CDR2 FQNNGV. V trimming: 7 bases; J trimming: 2 bases; junction bases outside the gene matches: 11. CDR3 length: 15 amino acids.

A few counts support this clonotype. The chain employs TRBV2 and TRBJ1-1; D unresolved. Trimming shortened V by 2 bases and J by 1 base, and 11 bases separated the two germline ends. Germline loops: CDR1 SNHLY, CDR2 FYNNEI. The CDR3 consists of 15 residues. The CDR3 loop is CASSESSGRNTEAFF. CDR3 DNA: TGTGCCAGCAGTGAAAGTAGCGGCCGGAACACTGAAGCTTTCTTT.

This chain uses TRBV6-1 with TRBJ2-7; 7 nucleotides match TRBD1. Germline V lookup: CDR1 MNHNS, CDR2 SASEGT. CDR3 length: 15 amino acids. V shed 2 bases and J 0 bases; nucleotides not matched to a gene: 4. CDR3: CASSEFQGVSYEQYF. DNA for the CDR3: TGTGCCAGCAGTGAATTCCAGGGGGTCTCCTACGAGCAGTACTTC.

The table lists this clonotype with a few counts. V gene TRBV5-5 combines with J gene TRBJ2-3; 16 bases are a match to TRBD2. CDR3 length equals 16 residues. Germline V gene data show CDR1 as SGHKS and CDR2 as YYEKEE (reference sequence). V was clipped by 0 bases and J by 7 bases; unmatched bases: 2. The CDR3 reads CASSLAGLAGGHTQYF. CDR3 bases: TGTGCCAGCAGCTTGGCGGGACTAGCGGGAGGGCATACGCAGTATTTT.

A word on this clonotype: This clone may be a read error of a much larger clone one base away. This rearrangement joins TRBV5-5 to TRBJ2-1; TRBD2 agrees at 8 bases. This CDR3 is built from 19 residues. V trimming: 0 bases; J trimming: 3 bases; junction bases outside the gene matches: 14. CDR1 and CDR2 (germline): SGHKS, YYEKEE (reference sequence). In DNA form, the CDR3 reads TGTGCCAGCAGCTTGGTGCTATCGGCTGCGGGGGGTTTCTACAATGAGCAGTTCTTC. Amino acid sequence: CASSLVLSAAGGFYNEQFF.

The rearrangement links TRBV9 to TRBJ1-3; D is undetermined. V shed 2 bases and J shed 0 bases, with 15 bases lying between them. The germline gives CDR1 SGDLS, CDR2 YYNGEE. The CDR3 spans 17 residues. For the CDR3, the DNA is TGTGCCAGCAGCGTCCAAGCGAGACACAACTCTGGAAACACCATATATTTT. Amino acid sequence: CASSVQARHNSGNTIYF.

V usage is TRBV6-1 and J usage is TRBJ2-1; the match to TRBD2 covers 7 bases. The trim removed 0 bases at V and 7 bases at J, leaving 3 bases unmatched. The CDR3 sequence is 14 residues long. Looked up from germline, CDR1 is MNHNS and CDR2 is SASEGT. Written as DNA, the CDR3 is TGTGCCAGCAGTGAAGCGGGAGGGCCGAATGAGCAGTTCTTC. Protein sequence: CASSEAGGPNEQFF.

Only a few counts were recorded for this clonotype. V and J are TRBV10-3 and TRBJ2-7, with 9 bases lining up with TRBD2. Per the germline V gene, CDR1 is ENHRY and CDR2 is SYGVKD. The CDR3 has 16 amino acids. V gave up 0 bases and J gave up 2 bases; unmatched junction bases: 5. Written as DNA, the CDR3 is TGTGCCATCAGTGAGTCGGGTCTAGCGGGGACCTACGAGCAGTACTTC. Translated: CAISESGLAGTYEQYF.

The CDR3 nucleotides are TGTGCCAGCAGTTTATTTGGGACACCAGGAAACACCATATATTTT. It is translated as CASSLFGTPGNTIYF. The chain employs TRBV12-3 or TRBV12-4 and TRBJ1-3, with D perhaps TRBD1 (6 bases). The CDR3 contains 15 residues. V was pared by 2 bases and J by 4 bases, with 12 bases between.

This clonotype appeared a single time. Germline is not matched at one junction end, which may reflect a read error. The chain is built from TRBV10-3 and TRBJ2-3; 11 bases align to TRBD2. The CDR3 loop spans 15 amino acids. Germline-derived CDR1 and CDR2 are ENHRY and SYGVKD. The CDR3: CASSDTSGRTDTQYF. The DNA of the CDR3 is TGTGCCAGCAGTGATACTAGCGGGAGAACAGATACGCAGTATTTT.

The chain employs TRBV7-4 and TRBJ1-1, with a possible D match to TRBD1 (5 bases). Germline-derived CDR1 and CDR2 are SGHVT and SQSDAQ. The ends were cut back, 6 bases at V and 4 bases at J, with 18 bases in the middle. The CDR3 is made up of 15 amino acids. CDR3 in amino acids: CASSLYGGLSTEAFF. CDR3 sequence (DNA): TGTGCCAGCAGTTTATACGGGGGTTTGAGCACTGAAGCTTTCTTT.

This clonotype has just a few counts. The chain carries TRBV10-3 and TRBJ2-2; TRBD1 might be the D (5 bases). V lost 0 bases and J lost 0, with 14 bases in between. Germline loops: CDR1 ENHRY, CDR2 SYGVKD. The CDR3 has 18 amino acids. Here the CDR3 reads CAISESLTRVTNTGELFF. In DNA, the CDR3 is TGTGCCATCAGTGAGTCCTTAACCAGGGTTACGAACACCGGGGAGCTGTTTTTT.

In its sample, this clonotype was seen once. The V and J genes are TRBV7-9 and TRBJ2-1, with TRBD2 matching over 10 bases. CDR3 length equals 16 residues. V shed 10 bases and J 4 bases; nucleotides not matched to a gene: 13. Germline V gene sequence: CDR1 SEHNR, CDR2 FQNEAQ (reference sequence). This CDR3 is CATSREASGRYNEQFF. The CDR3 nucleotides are TGTGCCACCTCCAGGGAGGCTAGCGGGAGATACAATGAGCAGTTCTTC.

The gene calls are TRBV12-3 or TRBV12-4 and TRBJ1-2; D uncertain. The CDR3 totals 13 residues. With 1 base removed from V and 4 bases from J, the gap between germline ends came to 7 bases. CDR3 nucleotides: TGTGCCAGCAGTTTAGATGGGCCCTATGGCTACACCTTC. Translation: CASSLDGPYGYTF.

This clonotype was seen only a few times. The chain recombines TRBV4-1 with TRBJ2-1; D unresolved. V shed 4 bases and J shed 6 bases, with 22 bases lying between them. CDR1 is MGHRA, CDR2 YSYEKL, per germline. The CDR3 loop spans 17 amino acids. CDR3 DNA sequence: TGCGCCAGCAGCCTCCAAAGTTGGCCCCCGTCTGGCAATGAGCAGTTCTTC. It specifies CASSLQSWPPSGNEQFF.

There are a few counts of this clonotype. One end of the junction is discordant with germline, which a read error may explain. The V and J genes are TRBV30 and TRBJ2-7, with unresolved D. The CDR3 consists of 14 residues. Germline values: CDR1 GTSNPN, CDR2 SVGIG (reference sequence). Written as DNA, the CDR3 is TGTGTCTGGAAACCCAAAGGACGGAGCTACGAGCAGTACTTC. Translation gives CVWKPKGRSYEQYF. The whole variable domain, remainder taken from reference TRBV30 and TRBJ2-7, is SQTIHQWPATLVQPVGSPLSLECTVEGTSNPNLYWYRQAAGRGLQLLFYSVGIGQISSEVPQNLSASRPQDRQFILSSKKLLLSDSGFYLCVWKPKGRSYEQYFGPGTRLTVT.

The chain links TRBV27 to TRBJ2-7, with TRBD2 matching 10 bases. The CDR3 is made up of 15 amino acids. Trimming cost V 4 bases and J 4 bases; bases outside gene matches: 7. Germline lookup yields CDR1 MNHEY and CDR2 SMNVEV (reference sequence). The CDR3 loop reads CASSSIAGGLYEQYF. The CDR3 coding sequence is TGTGCCAGCAGTTCCATAGCGGGAGGTCTTTACGAGCAGTACTTC.

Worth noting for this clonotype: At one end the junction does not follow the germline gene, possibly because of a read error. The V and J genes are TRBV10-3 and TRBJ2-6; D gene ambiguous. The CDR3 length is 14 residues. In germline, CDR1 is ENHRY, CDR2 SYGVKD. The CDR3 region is CAMSDRSGANVLTF. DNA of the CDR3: TGTGCCATGAGTGATAGGTCAGGGGCCAACGTCCTGACTTTC.